This T cell receptor (beta chain) was profiled in a study of T cell changes during pregnancy in multiple sclerosis. Repertoires were generated with immunoSEQ multiplex PCR, while TCRdb's copy carries only in-frame clones and drops some. The table lists 40,000 to 50,000 clones, almost 95% of them singletons, with roughly 8.3% in the top ten. CDR1 is SQVTM, CDR2 ANQGSEA, per germline. The CDR3 covers 16 residues. Trimming stripped 1 base from V and 0 bases from J, with 16 bases between. V gene TRBV29-1 combines with J gene TRBJ2-7; tentatively, D is TRBD1 (6 bases). Material: CD8+ T cells from peripheral blood mononuclear cells, obtained in the third trimester of pregnancy. This sequence originates from a female donor with multiple sclerosis, enrolled in a pregnancy study. CDR3 nucleotides: TGCAGCGTTGAAGGGGGGCAGGGGCTAAGCTCCTACGAGCAGTACTTC. This codes for CSVEGGQGLSSYEQYF.